Listed below are T cell receptor beta chains from one sample, sequenced in a study of blood T cell repertoires in COVID-19. TCRdb's table, derived via immunoSEQ multiplex PCR, lists solely in-frame clones and lacks some. The sample lists over 200,000 clones; around 75% were seen once. The material sequenced was peripheral blood. All receptors derive from a human donor in a cohort sampled during active COVID-19. Both conserved end residues are part of each CDR3. A D gene is named only where the DNA matches it firmly. The size field is filled for only some rows; it gives once, few, many or a size class.

length	size	D	V	J	CDR3	DNA
13	.	.	TRBV24-1	TRBJ1-2	CATSDWGDGGYTF	TGTGCCACCAGTGATTGGGGGGACGGTGGCTACACCTTC
15	few	TRBD1	TRBV5-1	TRBJ2-7	CASSPLTGGPYEQYF	TGCGCCAGCAGCCCCTTGACAGGGGGTCCCTACGAGCAGTACTTC
14	.	TRBD1	TRBV24-1	TRBJ2-2	CATGDRGGSGELFF	TGTGCCACAGGGGACAGGGGGGGATCCGGGGAGCTGTTTTTT
15	few	.	TRBV19	TRBJ2-7	CASSRKIDGSYEQYF	TGTGCCAGTAGTCGGAAGATCGACGGGTCCTACGAGCAGTACTTC
15	.	TRBD1	TRBV9	TRBJ2-1	CASSAEPGQGYEQFF	TGTGCCAGCAGCGCGGAGCCTGGACAGGGTTATGAGCAGTTCTTC
15	.	.	TRBV5-1	TRBJ1-1	CASSLGPGVQAEAFF	TGCGCCAGCAGCTTGGGCCCAGGGGTGCAAGCTGAAGCTTTCTTT
14	.	TRBD1	TRBV7-9	TRBJ1-5	CASSDTGGGEPQHF	TGTGCCAGCAGCGATACAGGGGGCGGAGAGCCCCAGCATTTT
12	once	.	TRBV28	TRBJ2-1	CASSLGGRGQFF	TGTGCCAGCAGCCTAGGGGGGAGGGGACAGTTCTTC
15	.	TRBD1	TRBV7-9	TRBJ2-5	CASRQGQGARETQYF	TGTGCCAGCAGGCAAGGACAGGGGGCGCGGGAGACCCAGTACTTC
14	few	.	TRBV3-1/TRBV3-2	TRBJ1-1	CASSSNPGHFEAFF	TGTGCCAGCAGCTCCAACCCAGGACATTTCGAAGCTTTCTTT
16	.	TRBD1	TRBV6-2/TRBV6-3	TRBJ2-6	CASSHLQGAGANVLTF	TGTGCCAGCAGTCATCTCCAGGGGGCTGGGGCCAACGTCCTGACTTTC
19	.	TRBD2	TRBV4-2	TRBJ2-7	CASSLGIGLAGPSSYEQYF	TGTGCCAGCAGCCTAGGAATCGGACTAGCGGGGCCGAGCTCCTACGAGCAGTACTTC
18	.	TRBD1	TRBV5-1	TRBJ1-2	CASSHRQGSIPYSYGYTF	TGCGCCAGCAGCCACCGACAGGGTTCTATTCCCTATTCCTATGGCTACACCTTC
13	.	.	TRBV7-2	TRBJ2-7	CASRLENSYEQYF	TGTGCCAGCAGACTGGAAAACAGCTACGAGCAGTACTTC
18	.	.	TRBV4-1	TRBJ1-4	CASSQVTGPRRANEKLFF	TGCGCCAGCAGCCAAGTTACAGGGCCAAGAAGAGCTAATGAAAAACTGTTTTTT
11	.	.	TRBV28	TRBJ1-2	CASSSNYGYTF	TGTGCCAGCAGCTCTAACTATGGCTACACCTTC
14	once	.	TRBV5-8	TRBJ2-7	CASSLEAGTYEQYF	TGTGCCAGCAGCTTGGAGGCAGGGACCTACGAGCAGTACTTC
19	.	.	TRBV18	TRBJ2-2	CASSPRFGGLMANTGELFF	TGTGCCAGCTCACCCCGGTTCGGGGGGCTAATGGCGAACACCGGGGAGCTGTTTTTT
13	.	TRBD1	TRBV29-1	TRBJ1-1	CSVADRGNTEAFF	TGCAGCGTCGCGGACAGGGGTAACACTGAAGCTTTCTTT
15	.	TRBD2	TRBV18	TRBJ2-1	CASSLAGGAYNEQFF	TGTGCCAGCTCGCTAGCGGGAGGGGCCTACAATGAGCAGTTCTTC
12	.	.	TRBV21-1	TRBJ2-7	CASRRNSYEQYF	TGTGCCAGCAGGCGGAACTCCTACGAGCAGTACTTC
18	.	TRBD2	TRBV5-1	TRBJ2-3	CASSSGDLAGGLTDTQYF	TGCGCCAGCAGCTCCGGTGATCTAGCGGGGGGCCTCACAGATACGCAGTATTTT
14	.	.	TRBV7-9	TRBJ1-6	CASSPDSFNSPLHF	TGTGCCAGCAGCCCAGACAGTTTCAATTCACCCCTCCACTTT
14	.	TRBD1	TRBV4-1	TRBJ1-1	CASSPTDRATEAFF	TGCGCCAGCAGCCCTACTGACAGGGCCACTGAAGCTTTCTTT
15	few	.	TRBV6-2/TRBV6-3	TRBJ1-1	CASSLSSWGGTEAFF	TGTGCCAGCAGTCTTTCATCTTGGGGAGGGACTGAAGCTTTCTTT
16	once	.	TRBV4-3	TRBJ2-2	CASSQDFAGNTGELFF	TGCGCCAGCAGCCAAGATTTTGCAGGGAACACCGGGGAGCTGTTTTTT
14	.	.	TRBV18	TRBJ2-3	CASSPLQGADTQYF	TGTGCCAGCTCACCACTTCAGGGCGCAGATACGCAGTATTTT
14	.	TRBD1	TRBV6-2/TRBV6-3	TRBJ2-7	CASSYGQGGYEQYF	TGTGCCAGCAGTTACGGACAGGGTGGCTACGAGCAGTACTTC
12	.	.	TRBV27	TRBJ1-2	CATKTGSYGYTF	TGTGCCACTAAAACAGGGTCCTATGGCTACACCTTC
15	once	TRBD1	TRBV7-2	TRBJ2-5	CASSLGQGAGETQYF	TGTGCCAGCAGCTTAGGACAGGGGGCTGGGGAGACCCAGTACTTC
16	few	TRBD2	TRBV4-1	TRBJ2-7	CASSYGGSSGFYEQYF	TGCGCCAGCAGCTACGGCGGGAGCTCGGGGTTTTACGAGCAGTACTTC
16	.	.	TRBV4-2	TRBJ1-2	CASSQEGTSLHYGYTF	TGTGCCAGCAGCCAAGAAGGGACATCTCTTCACTATGGCTACACCTTC
13	.	.	TRBV11-2	TRBJ2-7	CASSLVTAYEQYF	TGTGCCAGCAGCTTAGTTACTGCTTACGAGCAGTACTTC
15	.	TRBD2	TRBV5-1	TRBJ2-7	CASSWGTSGEYEQYF	TGCGCCAGCAGCTGGGGGACTAGTGGTGAATACGAGCAGTACTTC
12	.	.	TRBV28	TRBJ2-4	CASSLRGAIQYF	TGTGCCAGCAGTCTCAGGGGTGCCATTCAGTACTTC
17	.	.	TRBV30	TRBJ2-2	CAWSQKALGLNTGELFF	TGTGCCTGGAGCCAAAAAGCCCTGGGCCTCAACACCGGGGAGCTGTTTTTT
15	.	.	TRBV27	TRBJ2-1	CASRIPGHTYNEQFF	TGTGCCAGCAGGATACCGGGACATACCTACAATGAGCAGTTCTTC
15	few	TRBD2	TRBV7-9	TRBJ2-3	CASSLPGLAAHTQYF	TGTGCCAGCAGCTTACCGGGACTAGCGGCCCATACGCAGTATTTT
17	few	TRBD1	TRBV7-9	TRBJ1-2	CASSSWTGTLTNYGYTF	TGTGCCAGCAGCTCTTGGACAGGGACCCTAACTAACTATGGCTACACCTTC
15	.	TRBD1	TRBV29-1	TRBJ2-5	CSVGLDRGDEETQYF	TGCAGCGTTGGGTTGGACAGGGGTGATGAAGAGACCCAGTACTTC
15	.	.	TRBV6-4	TRBJ2-7	CASTRTRRSSYEQYF	TGTGCCAGCACCAGGACACGGCGCAGCTCCTACGAGCAGTACTTC
11	.	.	TRBV7-8	TRBJ2-1	CASSPKAEQFF	TGTGCCAGCAGCCCGAAAGCCGAGCAGTTCTTC
16	.	TRBD2	TRBV7-9	TRBJ2-2	CASSPPGLAGLGELFF	TGTGCCAGCAGCCCACCGGGACTAGCGGGATTAGGGGAGCTGTTTTTT
15	.	TRBD2	TRBV7-6	TRBJ2-1	CASSTLAGIYHEQFF	TGTGCCAGCAGCACCCTAGCGGGAATATACCATGAGCAGTTCTTC
16	.	.	TRBV18	TRBJ1-1	CASSPGAGSLNTEAFF	TGTGCCAGCTCACCGGGGGCGGGCTCCTTGAACACTGAAGCTTTCTTT
15	once	TRBD1	TRBV7-2	TRBJ2-7	CASSGRQGAEYEQYF	TGTGCCAGCAGCGGCAGACAGGGGGCGGAATACGAGCAGTACTTC
15	.	.	TRBV24-1	TRBJ2-7	CATSDGPRVGGEQYF	TGTGCCACCAGTGATGGCCCCAGGGTGGGAGGCGAGCAGTACTTC